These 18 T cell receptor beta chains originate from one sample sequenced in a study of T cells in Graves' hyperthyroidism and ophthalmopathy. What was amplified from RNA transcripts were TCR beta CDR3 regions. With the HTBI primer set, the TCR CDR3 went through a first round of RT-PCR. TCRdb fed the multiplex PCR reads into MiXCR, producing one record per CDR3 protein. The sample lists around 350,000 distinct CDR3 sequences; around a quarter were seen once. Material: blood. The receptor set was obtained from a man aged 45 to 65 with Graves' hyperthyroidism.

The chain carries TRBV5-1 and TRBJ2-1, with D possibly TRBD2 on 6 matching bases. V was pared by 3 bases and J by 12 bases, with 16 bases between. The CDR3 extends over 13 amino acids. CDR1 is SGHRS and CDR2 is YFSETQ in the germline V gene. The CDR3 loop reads CASSSEVQAGQFF. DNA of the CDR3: TGCGCCAGCAGCTCCGAGGTCCAAGCGGGGCAGTTCTTC.

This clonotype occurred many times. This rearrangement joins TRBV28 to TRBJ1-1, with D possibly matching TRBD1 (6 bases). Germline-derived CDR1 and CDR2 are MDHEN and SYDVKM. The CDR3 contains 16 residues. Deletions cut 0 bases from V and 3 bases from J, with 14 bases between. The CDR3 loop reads CASSLWQGNLDTEAFF. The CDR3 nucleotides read TGTGCCAGCAGTTTATGGCAGGGGAACCTAGACACTGAAGCTTTCTTT. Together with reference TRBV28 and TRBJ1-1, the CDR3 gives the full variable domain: DVKVTQSSRYLVKRTGEKVFLECVQDMDHENMFWYRQDPGLGLRLIYFSYDVKMKEKGDIPEGYSVSREKKERFSLILESASTNQTSMYLCASSLWQGNLDTEAFFGQGTRLTVV.

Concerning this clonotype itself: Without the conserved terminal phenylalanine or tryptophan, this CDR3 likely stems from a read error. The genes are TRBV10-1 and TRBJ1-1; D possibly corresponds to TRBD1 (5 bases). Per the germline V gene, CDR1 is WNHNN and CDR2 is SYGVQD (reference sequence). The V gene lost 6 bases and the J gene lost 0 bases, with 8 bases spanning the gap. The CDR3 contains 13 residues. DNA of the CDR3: TGCGCCAGCAGCAGGGATATGAACACTGAAGCTTTCTCT. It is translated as CASSRDMNTEAFS.

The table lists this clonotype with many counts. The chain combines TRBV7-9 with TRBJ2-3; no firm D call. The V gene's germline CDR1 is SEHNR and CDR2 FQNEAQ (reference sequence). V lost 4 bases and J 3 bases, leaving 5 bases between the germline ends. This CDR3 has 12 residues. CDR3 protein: CASSSWTDTQYF. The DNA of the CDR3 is TGTGCCAGCAGCTCCTGGACAGATACGCAGTATTTT. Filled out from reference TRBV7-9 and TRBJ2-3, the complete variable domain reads DTGVSQNPRHKITKRGQNVTFRCDPISEHNRLYWYRQTLGQGPEFLTYFQNEAQLEKSRLLSDRFSAERPKGSFSTLEIQRTEQGDSAMYLCASSSWTDTQYFGPGTRLTVL.

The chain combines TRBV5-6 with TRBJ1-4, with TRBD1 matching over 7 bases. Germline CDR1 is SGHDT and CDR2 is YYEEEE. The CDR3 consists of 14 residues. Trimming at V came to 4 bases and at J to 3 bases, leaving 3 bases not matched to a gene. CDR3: CASSQGQPNEKLFF. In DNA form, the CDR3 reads TGTGCCAGCAGCCAGGGACAGCCTAATGAAAAACTGTTTTTT.

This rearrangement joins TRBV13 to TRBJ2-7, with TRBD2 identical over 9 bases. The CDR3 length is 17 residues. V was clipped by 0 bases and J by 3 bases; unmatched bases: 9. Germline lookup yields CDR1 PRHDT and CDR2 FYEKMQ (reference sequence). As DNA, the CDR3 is TGTGCCAGCAGCTTAGGAGACGGCGGGAGGGACAGCTACGAGCAGTACTTC. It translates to CASSLGDGGRDSYEQYF.

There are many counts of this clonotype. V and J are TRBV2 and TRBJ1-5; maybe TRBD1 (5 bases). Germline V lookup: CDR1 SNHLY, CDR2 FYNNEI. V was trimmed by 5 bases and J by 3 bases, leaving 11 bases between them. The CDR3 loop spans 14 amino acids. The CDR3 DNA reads TGTGCCAGCAGTCCTGACAGCTACAATCAGCCCCAGCATTTT. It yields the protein CASSPDSYNQPQHF.

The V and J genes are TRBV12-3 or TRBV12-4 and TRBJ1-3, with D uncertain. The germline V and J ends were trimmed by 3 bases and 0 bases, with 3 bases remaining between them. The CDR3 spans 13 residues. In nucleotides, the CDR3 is TGTGCCAGCAGTTTCCACTCTGGAAACACCATATATTTT. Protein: CASSFHSGNTIYF.

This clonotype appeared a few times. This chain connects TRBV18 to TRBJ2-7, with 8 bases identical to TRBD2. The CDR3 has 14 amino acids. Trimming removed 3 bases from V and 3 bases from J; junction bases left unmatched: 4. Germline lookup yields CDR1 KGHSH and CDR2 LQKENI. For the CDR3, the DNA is TGTGCCAGCTCACCCAGCGGGAGATACTACGAGCAGTACTTC. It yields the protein CASSPSGRYYEQYF.

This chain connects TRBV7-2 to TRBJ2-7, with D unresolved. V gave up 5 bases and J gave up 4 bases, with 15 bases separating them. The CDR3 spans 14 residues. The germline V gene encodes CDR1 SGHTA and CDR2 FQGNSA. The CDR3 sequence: CASSPRGDRYEQYF. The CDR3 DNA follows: TGTGCCAGCAGCCCCCGCGGAGATAGGTACGAGCAGTACTTC.

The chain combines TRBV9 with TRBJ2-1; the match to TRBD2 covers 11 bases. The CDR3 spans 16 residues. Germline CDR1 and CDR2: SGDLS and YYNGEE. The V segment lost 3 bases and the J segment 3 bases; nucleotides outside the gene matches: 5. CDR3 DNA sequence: TGTGCCAGCAGCGCCCGGGGACTAGCGGACTACAATGAGCAGTTCTTC. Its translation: CASSARGLADYNEQFF.

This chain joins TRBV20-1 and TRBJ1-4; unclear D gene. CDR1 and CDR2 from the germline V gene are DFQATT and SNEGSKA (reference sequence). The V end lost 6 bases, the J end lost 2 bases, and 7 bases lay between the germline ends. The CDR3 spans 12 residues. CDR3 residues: CSARRTNEKLFF. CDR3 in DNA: TGCAGTGCCAGGCGGACTAATGAAAAACTGTTTTTT.

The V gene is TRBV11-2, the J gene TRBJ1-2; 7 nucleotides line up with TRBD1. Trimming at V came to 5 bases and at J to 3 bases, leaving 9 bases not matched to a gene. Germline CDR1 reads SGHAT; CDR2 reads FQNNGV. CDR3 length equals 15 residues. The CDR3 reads CASSPRGGYDYGYTF. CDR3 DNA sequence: TGTGCCAGCAGCCCCAGGGGGGGGTACGACTATGGCTACACCTTC.

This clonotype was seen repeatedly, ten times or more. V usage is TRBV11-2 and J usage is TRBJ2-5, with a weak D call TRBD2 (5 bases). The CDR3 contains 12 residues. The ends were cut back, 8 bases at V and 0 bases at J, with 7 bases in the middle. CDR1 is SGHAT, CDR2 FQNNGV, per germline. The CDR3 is CASGSHQETQYF. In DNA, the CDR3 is TGTGCCAGCGGGAGCCACCAAGAGACCCAGTACTTC. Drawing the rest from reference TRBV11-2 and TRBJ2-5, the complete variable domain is EAGVAQSPRYKIIEKRQSVAFWCNPISGHATLYWYQQILGQGPKLLIQFQNNGVVDDSQLPKDRFSAERLKGVDSTLKIQPAKLEDSAVYLCASGSHQETQYFGPGTRLLVL.

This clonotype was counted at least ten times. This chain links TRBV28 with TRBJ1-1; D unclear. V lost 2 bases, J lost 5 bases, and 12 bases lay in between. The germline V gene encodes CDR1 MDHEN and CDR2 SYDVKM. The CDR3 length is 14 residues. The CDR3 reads CASSLAGSWTEAFF. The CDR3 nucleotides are TGTGCCAGCAGTTTAGCCGGGAGTTGGACTGAAGCTTTCTTT.

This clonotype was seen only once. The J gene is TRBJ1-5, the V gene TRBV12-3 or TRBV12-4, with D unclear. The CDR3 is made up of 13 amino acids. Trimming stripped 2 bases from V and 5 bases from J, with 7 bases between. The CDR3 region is CASSLTEDQPQHF. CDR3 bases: TGTGCCAGCAGTTTAACGGAGGATCAGCCCCAGCATTTT.

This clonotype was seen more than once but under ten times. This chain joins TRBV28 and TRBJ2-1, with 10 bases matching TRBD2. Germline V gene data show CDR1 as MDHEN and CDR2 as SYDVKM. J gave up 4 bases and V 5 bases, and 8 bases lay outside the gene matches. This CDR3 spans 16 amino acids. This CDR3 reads CASSPQSGRGYNEQFF. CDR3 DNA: TGTGCCAGCAGTCCCCAGAGCGGGAGGGGGTACAATGAGCAGTTCTTC.

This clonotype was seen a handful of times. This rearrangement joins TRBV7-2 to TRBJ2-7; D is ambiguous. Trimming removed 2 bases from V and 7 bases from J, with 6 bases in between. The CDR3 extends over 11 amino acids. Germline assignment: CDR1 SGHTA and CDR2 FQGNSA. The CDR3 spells CASSLKEEQYF. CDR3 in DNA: TGTGCCAGCAGCTTAAAGGAGGAGCAGTACTTC.